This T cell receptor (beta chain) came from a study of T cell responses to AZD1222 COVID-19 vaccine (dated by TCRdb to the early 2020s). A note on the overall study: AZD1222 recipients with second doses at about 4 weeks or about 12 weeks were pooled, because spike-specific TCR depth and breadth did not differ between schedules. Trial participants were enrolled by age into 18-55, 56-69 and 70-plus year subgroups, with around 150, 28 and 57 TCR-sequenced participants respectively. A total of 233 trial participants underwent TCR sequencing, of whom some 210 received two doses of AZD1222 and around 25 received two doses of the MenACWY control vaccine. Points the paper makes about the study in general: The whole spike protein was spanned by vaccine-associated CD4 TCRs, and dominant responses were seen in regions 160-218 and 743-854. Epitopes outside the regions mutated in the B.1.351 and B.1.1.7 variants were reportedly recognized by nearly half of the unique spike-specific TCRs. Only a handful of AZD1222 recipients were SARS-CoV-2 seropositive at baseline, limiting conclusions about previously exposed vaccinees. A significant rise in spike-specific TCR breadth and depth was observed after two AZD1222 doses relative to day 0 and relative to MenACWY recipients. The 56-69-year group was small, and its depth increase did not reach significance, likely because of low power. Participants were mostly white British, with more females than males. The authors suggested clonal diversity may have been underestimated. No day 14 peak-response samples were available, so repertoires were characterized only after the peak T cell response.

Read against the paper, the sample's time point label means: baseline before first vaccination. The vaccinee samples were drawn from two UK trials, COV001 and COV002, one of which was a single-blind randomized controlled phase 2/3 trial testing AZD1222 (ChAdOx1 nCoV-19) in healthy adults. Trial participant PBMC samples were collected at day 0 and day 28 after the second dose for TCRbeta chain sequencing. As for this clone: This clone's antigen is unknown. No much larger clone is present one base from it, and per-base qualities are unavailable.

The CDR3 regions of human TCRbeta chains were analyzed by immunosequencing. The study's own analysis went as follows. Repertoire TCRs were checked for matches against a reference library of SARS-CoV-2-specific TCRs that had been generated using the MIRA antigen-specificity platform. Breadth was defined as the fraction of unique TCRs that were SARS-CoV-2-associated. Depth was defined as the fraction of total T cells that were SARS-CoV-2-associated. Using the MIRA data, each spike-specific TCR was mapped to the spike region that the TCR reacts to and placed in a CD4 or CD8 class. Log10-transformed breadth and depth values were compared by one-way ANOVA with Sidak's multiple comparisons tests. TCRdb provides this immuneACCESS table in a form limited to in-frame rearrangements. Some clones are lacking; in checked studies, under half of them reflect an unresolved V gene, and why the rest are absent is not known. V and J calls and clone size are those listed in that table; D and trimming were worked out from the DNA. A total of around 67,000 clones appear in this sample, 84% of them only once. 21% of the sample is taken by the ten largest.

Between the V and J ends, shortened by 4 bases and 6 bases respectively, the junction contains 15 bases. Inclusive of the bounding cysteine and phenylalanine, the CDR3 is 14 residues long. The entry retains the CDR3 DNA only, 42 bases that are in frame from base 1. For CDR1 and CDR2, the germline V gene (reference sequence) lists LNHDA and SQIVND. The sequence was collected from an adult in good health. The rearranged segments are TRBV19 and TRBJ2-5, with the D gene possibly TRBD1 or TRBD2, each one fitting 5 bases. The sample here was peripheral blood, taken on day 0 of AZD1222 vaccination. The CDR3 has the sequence CASSRAGTEKTQYF. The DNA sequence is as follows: TGTGCCAGTAGTAGGGCAGGGACGGAAAAGACCCAGTACTTC.